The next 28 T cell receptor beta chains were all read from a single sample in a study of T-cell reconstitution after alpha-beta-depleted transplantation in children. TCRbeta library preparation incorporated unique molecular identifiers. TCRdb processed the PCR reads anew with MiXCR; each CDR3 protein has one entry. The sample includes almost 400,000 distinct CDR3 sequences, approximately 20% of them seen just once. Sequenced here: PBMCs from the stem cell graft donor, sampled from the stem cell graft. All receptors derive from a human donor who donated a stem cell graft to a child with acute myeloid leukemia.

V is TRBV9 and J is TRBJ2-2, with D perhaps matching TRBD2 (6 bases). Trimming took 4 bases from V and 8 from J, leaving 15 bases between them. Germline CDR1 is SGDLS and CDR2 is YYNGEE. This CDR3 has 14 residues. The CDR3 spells CASSPDGRGGELFF. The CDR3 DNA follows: TGTGCCAGCAGCCCTGACGGGCGGGGTGGGGAGCTGTTTTTT.

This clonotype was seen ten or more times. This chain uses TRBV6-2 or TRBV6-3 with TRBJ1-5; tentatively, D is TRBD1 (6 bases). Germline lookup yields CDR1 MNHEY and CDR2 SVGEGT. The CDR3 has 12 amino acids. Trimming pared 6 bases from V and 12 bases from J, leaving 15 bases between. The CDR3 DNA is TGTGCCAGCAGGTCCCCCGGGACACTCCAGCATTTT. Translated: CASRSPGTLQHF.

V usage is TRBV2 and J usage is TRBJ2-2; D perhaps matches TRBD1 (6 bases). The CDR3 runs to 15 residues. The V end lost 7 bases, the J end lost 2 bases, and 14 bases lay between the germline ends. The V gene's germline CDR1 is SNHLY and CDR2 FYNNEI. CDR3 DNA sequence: TGTGCCAGCAACAGGGAGTTCACAAACACCGGGGAGCTGTTTTTT. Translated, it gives CASNREFTNTGELFF.

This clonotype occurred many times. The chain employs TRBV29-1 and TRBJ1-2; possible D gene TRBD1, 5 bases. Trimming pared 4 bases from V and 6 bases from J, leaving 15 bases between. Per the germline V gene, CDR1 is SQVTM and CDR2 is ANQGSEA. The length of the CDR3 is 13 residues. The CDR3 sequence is CSVVMGLMDGYTF. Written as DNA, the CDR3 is TGCAGCGTTGTAATGGGGCTAATGGATGGCTACACCTTC. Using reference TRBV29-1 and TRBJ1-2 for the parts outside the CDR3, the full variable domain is SAVISQKPSRDICQRGTSLTIQCQVDSQVTMMFWYRQQPGQSLTLIATANQGSEATYESGFVIDKFPISRPNLTFSTLTVSNMSPEDSSIYLCSVVMGLMDGYTFGSGTRLTVV.

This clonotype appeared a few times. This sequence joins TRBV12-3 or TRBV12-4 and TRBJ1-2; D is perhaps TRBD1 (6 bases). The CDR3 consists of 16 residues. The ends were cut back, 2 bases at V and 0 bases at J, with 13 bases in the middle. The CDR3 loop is CASSLTGLNANYGYTF. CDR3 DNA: TGTGCCAGCAGTTTAACAGGGCTGAATGCTAACTATGGCTACACCTTC.

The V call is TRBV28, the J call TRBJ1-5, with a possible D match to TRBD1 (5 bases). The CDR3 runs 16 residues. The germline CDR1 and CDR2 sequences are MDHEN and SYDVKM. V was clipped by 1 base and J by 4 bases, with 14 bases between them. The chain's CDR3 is CASSLSRDSINQPQHF. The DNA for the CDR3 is TGTGCCAGCAGTTTATCCCGGGACTCCATTAATCAGCCCCAGCATTTT.

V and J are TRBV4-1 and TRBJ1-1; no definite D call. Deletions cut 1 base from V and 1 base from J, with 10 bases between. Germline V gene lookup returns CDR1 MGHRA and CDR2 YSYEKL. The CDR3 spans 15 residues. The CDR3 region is CASSQVESGNTEAFF. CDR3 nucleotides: TGCGCCAGCAGCCAAGTTGAGTCGGGGAACACTGAAGCTTTCTTT.

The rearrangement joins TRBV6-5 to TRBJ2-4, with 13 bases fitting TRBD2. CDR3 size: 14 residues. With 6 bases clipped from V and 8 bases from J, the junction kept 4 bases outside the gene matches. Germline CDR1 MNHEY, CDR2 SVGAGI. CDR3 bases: TGTGCCAGCAGCTTAGGACTAGCGGGAGACATTCAGTACTTC. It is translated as CASSLGLAGDIQYF.

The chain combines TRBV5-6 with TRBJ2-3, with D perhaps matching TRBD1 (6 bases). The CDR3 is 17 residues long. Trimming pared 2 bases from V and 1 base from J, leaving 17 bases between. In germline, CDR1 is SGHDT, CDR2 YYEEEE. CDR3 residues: CASSFKILAGGTDTQYF. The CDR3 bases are TGTGCCAGCAGCTTCAAGATCCTCGCAGGGGGCACAGATACGCAGTATTTT.

The CDR3 loop is CASSKDSINEQFF. The CDR3 region has the DNA TGCGCCAGCTCCAAAGACAGCATCAATGAGCAGTTCTTC. The rearrangement uses TRBV5-1 and TRBJ2-1; a possible D gene is TRBD1 (5 bases). V gave up 7 bases and J gave up 6 bases, with 14 bases separating them. The CDR3 consists of 13 residues. Germline loops: CDR1 SGHRS, CDR2 YFSETQ.

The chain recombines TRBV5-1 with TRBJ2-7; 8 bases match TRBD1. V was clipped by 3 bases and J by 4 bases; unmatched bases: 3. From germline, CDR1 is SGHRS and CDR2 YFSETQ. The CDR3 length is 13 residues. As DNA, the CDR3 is TGCGCCAGCAGCTGGGACAGGAGATACGAGCAGTACTTC. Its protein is CASSWDRRYEQYF.

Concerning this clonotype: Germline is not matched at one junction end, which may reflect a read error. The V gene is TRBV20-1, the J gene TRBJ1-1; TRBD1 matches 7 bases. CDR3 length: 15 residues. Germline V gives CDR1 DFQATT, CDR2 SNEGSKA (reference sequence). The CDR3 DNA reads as TGCAGTGCTAGTTGGTTGAGAGACAGGGACACAGAAGCTTTCTTT. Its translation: CSASWLRDRDTEAFF.

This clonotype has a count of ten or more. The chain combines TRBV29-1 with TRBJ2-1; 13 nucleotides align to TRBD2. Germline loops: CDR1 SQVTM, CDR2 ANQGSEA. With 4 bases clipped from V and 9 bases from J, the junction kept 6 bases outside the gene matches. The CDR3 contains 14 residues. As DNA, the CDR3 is TGCAGCGTTGGCACTAGCGGGAGGGCCAGTGAGCAGTTCTTC. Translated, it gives CSVGTSGRASEQFF.

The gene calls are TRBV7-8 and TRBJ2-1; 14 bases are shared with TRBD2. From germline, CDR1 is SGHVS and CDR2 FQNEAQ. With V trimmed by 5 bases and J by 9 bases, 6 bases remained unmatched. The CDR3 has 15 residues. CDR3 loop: CASSKTSGRAGEQFF. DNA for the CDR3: TGTGCCAGCAGCAAGACTAGCGGGAGGGCCGGTGAGCAGTTCTTC.

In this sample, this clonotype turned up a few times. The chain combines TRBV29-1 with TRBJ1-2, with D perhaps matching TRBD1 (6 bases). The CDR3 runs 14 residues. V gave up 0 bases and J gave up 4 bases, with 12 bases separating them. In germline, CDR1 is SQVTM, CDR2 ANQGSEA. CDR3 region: CSVEDIGGPYGYTF. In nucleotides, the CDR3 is TGCAGCGTTGAAGATATTGGGGGGCCCTATGGCTACACCTTC. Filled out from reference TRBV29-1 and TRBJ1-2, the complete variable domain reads SAVISQKPSRDICQRGTSLTIQCQVDSQVTMMFWYRQQPGQSLTLIATANQGSEATYESGFVIDKFPISRPNLTFSTLTVSNMSPEDSSIYLCSVEDIGGPYGYTFGSGTRLTVV.

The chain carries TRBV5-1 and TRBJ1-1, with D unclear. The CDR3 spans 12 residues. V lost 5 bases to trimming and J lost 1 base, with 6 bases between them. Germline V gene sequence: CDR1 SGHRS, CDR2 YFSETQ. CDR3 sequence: CASRLTNTEAFF. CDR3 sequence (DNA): TGCGCCAGCAGACTGACGAACACTGAAGCTTTCTTT.

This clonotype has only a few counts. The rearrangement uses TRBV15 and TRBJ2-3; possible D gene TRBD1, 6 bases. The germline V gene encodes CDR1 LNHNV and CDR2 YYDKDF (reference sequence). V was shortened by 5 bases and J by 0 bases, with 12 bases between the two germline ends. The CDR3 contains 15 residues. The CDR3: CATSRRTASTDTQYF. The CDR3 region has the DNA TGTGCCACCAGCCGCCGGACAGCTAGCACAGATACGCAGTATTTT.

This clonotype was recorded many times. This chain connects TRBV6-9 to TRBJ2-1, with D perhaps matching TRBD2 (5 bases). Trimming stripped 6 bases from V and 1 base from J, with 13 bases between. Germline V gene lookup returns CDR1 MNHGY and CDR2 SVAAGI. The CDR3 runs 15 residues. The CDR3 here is CASSPLSGSYNEQFF. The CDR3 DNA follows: TGTGCCAGCAGCCCCCTATCGGGGTCCTACAATGAGCAGTTCTTC.

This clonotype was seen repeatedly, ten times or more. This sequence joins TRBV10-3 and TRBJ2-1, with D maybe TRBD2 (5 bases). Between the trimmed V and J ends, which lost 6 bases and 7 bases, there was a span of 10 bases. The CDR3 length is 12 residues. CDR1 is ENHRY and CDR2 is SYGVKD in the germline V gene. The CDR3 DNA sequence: TGTGCCATCAGGGAGGCGGAGAATGAGCAGTTCTTC. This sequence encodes CAIREAENEQFF.

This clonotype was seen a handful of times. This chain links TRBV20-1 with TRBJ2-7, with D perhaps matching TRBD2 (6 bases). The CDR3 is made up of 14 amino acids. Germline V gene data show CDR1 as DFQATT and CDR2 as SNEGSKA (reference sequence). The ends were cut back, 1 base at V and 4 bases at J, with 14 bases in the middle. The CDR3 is CSARVPGSKYEQYF. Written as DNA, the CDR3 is TGCAGTGCTAGAGTCCCCGGGAGTAAATACGAGCAGTACTTC.

CDR3: CSAPRDKYYEQYF. The CDR3 region has the DNA TGCAGCGCCCCCCGGGACAAATACTACGAGCAGTACTTC. The chain employs TRBV29-1 and TRBJ2-7; tentatively, D is TRBD1 (6 bases). This CDR3 contains 13 residues. V gave up 7 bases and J gave up 3 bases, with 16 bases separating them. In germline, CDR1 is SQVTM, CDR2 ANQGSEA.

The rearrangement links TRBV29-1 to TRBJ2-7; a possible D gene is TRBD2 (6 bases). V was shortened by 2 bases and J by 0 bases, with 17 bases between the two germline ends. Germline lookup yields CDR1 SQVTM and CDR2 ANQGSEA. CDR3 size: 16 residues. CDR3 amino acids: CSVERQTGTYSYEQYF. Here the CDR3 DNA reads TGCAGCGTTGAACGCCAAACCGGGACTTACTCCTACGAGCAGTACTTC.

CDR3 nucleotide sequence: TGCGCCAGCAGCCCCGATCGGGAAGGCGGCTATGGCTACACCTTC. Translated, it gives CASSPDREGGYGYTF. The chain links TRBV4-1 to TRBJ1-2; D is unclear. The V and J ends lost 4 bases and 4 bases respectively, with 16 bases between them. The germline CDR1 and CDR2 sequences are MGHRA and YSYEKL. This CDR3 has 15 amino acids.

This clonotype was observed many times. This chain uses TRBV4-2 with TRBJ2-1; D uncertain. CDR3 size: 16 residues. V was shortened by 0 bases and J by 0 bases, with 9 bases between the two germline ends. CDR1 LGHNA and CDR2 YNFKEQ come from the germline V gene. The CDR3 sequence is CASSQDLGGSYNEQFF. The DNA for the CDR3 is TGTGCCAGCAGCCAAGATCTGGGTGGCTCCTACAATGAGCAGTTCTTC.

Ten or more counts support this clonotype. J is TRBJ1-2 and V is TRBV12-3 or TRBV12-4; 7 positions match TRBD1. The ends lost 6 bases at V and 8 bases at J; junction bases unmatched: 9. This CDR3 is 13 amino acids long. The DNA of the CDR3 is TGTGCCAGCAGCGATGACAGGGTGCGAGGCTACACCTTC. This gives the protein CASSDDRVRGYTF.

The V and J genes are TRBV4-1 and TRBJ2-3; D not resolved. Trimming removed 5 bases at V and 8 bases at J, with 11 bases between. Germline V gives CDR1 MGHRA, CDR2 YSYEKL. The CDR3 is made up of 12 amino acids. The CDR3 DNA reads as TGCGCCAGCAGCTTGACCGGTGGTACGCAGTATTTT. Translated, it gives CASSLTGGTQYF.

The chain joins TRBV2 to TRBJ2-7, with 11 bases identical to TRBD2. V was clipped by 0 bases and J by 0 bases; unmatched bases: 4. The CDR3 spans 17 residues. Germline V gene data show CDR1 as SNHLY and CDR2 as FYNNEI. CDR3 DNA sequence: TGTGCCAGCAGTGAAGCGGCTAGCGGGAGGAGCTCCTACGAGCAGTACTTC. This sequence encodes CASSEAASGRSSYEQYF. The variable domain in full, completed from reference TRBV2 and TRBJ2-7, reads EPEVTQTPSHQVTQMGQEVILRCVPISNHLYFYWYRQILGQKVEFLVSFYNNEISEKSEIFDDQFSVERPDGSNFTLKIRSTKLEDSAMYFCASSEAASGRSSYEQYFGPGTRLTVT.

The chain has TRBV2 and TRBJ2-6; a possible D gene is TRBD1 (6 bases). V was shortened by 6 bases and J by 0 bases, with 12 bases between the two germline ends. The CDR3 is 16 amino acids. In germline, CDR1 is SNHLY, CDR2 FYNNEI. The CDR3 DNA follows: TGTGCCAGCAGAAGGACAGCCCTCTCTGGGGCCAACGTCCTGACTTTC. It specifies CASRRTALSGANVLTF.